This TCR beta chain was recovered during a study of shared clonotypes between healthy human individuals. Study summary: Each donor had three CD4 naive, three CD4 memory, two CD8 naive and one CD8 memory plate. Regarding the study as a whole: Naive CD4 clonotypes were shared across several donors at 4.5% to 6%. Clonotype sharing among donors was expected to depend on sequencing depth. Against clonotypes common to all four donors, non-shared ones had lower generation probabilities.

The CDR3 spans 14 residues. V lost 1 base to trimming and J lost 3 bases, with 10 bases between them. CDR1 and CDR2 (germline): MDHEN, SYDVKM. TCRdb's table, derived via immunoSEQ multiplex PCR, lists solely in-frame clones and lacks some. The sample contains hundreds of thousands of clones, almost 97% of which appear only once. With respect to this clone: Its cognate antigen is unknown.

This TCR was recovered from a woman under 40 in good health. The genes are TRBV28 and TRBJ2-7; no clear D. Input material: naive CD4+ T cells sorted from blood. Subset defined: CD45RA+ positively selected. The CDR3 region is CASSLSPSVYEQYF. The CDR3 nucleotides read TGTGCCAGCAGTTTATCCCCTTCGGTCTACGAGCAGTACTTC. The entire variable domain, with the rest obtained from reference TRBV28 and TRBJ2-7, is as follows: DVKVTQSSRYLVKRTGEKVFLECVQDMDHENMFWYRQDPGLGLRLIYFSYDVKMKEKGDIPEGYSVSREKKERFSLILESASTNQTSMYLCASSLSPSVYEQYFGPGTRLTVT.